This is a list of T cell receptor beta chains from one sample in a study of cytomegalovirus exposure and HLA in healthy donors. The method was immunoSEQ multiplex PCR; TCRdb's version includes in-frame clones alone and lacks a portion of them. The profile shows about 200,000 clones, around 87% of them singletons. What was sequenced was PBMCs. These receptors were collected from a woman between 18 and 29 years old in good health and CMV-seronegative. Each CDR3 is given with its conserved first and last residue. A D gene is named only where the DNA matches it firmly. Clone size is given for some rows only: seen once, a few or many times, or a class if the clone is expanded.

TGTGCCAGCAGTGAAGCTGGGACAGCAGGAAATCAGCCCCAGCATTTT	CASSEAGTAGNQPQHF	TRBV6-1	.	16	TRBJ1-5	TRBD1
TGCGCCAGCTTGGGCGGGGGAACTGCTTTCTTT	CASLGGGTAFF	TRBV10-2	.	11	TRBJ1-1	.
TGCGCCAGCAGCCCTGGACAGGGGTTAAACACTGAAGCTTTCTTT	CASSPGQGLNTEAFF	TRBV4-1	.	15	TRBJ1-1	TRBD1
TGTGCCAGCAGGGGACATACAGGGTTCAATCAGCCCCAGCATTTT	CASRGHTGFNQPQHF	TRBV6-6	.	15	TRBJ1-5	.
TGCGCCAGCAGACGAGCGTGGGGGAGGAATGAAAAACTGTTTTTT	CASRRAWGRNEKLFF	TRBV4-1	.	15	TRBJ1-4	.
TGTGCCAGCAGTGGGCGGGACAGATTAACAGATACGCAGTATTTT	CASSGRDRLTDTQYF	TRBV6-1	.	15	TRBJ2-3	.
TGTGCCAGCAGCCTCCCCGGTAACACTGAAGCTTTCTTT	CASSLPGNTEAFF	TRBV7-9	few	13	TRBJ1-1	.
TGTGCCAGCAGCCTCCCTTTAGCGGGAGGAGATACGCAGTATTTT	CASSLPLAGGDTQYF	TRBV5-4	.	15	TRBJ2-3	TRBD2
TGTGCCAGCTCACCATCGAGCGATGAGCAGTTCTTC	CASSPSSDEQFF	TRBV18	.	12	TRBJ2-1	.
TGTGCCAGCAGCTTGGACGCTACCGAAGAGACCCAGTACTTC	CASSLDATEETQYF	TRBV5-6	.	14	TRBJ2-5	.
TGTGCCAGCAGCTTGGGCCCGGCAGCTGGCTTCACAGATACGCAGTATTTT	CASSLGPAAGFTDTQYF	TRBV7-9	.	17	TRBJ2-3	.
TGTGCCAGCAGCGTAGCTACAACGGGAGGCCCAGATACGCAGTATTTT	CASSVATTGGPDTQYF	TRBV9	.	16	TRBJ2-3	TRBD2
TGTGCCATCGGCGGGGCGGGATCGGTCACAGATACGCAGTATTTT	CAIGGAGSVTDTQYF	TRBV10-3	.	15	TRBJ2-3	.
TGCAGTGCTACGGGGAACACTGAAGCTTTCTTT	CSATGNTEAFF	TRBV20-1	.	11	TRBJ1-1	.
TGTGCCAGCAGCCCTAAGTGGGACGGGACAGGCGTCTACGAGCAGTACTTC	CASSPKWDGTGVYEQYF	TRBV13	.	17	TRBJ2-7	TRBD1
TGTGCCAGTAGTATCGGACAGGTTAATGAAAAACTGTTTTTT	CASSIGQVNEKLFF	TRBV19	.	14	TRBJ1-4	TRBD1
TGTGCCAGCAGCTTGGATTCCGGGACAGTCGCGAACACCGGGGAGCTGTTTTTT	CASSLDSGTVANTGELFF	TRBV5-5	.	18	TRBJ2-2	TRBD1
TGTGCCAGTAGTATTCATGGGAGGGCGGCTGCTGGAAACACCATATATTTT	CASSIHGRAAAGNTIYF	TRBV19	once	17	TRBJ1-3	.
TGTGCCAGCAGCTTGGGTAGCTCTGGAAACACCATATATTTT	CASSLGSSGNTIYF	TRBV5-5	once	14	TRBJ1-3	.
TGCACCAGCAGCTTTGCCTACTCGACAGATACGCAGTATTTT	CTSSFAYSTDTQYF	TRBV5-1	once	14	TRBJ2-3	.
TGTGCCAGCAGCTGGGGACAGAGAAACACTGAAGCTTTCTTT	CASSWGQRNTEAFF	TRBV7-3	.	14	TRBJ1-1	TRBD1
TGTGCCAGTAGTATAGGGGCCTCTAGCACAGATACGCAGTATTTT	CASSIGASSTDTQYF	TRBV19	.	15	TRBJ2-3	.
TGTGCCAGCAGCCTCGACAGATCTAATGAAAAACTGTTTTTT	CASSLDRSNEKLFF	TRBV6-5	.	14	TRBJ1-4	.
TGCGCCAGCAGCTTGGGGGGAGGTAGCTACAATGAGCAGTTCTTC	CASSLGGGSYNEQFF	TRBV5-1	.	15	TRBJ2-1	.
TGTGCCAGCAGCTTGGGGCGGGGGACCTACAATGAGCAGTTCTTC	CASSLGRGTYNEQFF	TRBV5-6	few	15	TRBJ2-1	TRBD2
TGTGCCAGTAGTGCGGGACAGGGGGTAAAGTGGCCCCAGCATTTT	CASSAGQGVKWPQHF	TRBV19	.	15	TRBJ1-5	TRBD1
TGTGCTAGCAGCTTAACTAGCGGCTCCTACGAGCAGTACTTC	CASSLTSGSYEQYF	TRBV7-7	.	14	TRBJ2-7	TRBD2
TGTGCCAGCAGTTCCTACAGTCGGGAGACCCAGTACTTC	CASSSYSRETQYF	TRBV6-5	.	13	TRBJ2-5	.